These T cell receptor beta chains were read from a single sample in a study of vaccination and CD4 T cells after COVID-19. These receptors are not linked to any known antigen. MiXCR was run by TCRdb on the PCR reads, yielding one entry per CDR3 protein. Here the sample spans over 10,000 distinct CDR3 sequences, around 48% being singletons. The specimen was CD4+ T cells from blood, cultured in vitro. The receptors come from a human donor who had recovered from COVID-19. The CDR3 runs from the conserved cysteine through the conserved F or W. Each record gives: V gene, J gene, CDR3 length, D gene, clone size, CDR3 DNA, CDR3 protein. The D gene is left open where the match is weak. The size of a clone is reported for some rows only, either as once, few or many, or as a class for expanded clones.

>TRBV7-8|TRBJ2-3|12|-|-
TGTGCCAGCAGCACCATTACAGATACGCAGTATTTT
CASSTITDTQYF
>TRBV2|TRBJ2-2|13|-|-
TGTGCCTGGGGGCGACAGGTCTCCGGGGAGCTGTTTTTT
CAWGRQVSGELFF
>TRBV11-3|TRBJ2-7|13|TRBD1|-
TGTGCCAGTTCACGGGACAGTTCCTACGAGCAGTACTTC
CASSRDSSYEQYF
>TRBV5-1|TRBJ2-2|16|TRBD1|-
TGCGCCAGCAGCTACTTACCAGGGGGCGAGGCCGGGGAGCTGTTTTTT
CASSYLPGGEAGELFF
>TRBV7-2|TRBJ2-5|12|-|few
TGTGCCAGCAGCTTAGACAGTCCGGCCCAGTACTTC
CASSLDSPAQYF
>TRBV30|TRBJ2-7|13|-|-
TGTGCCTGGAGGGGCAGCGCACTCGAGGGTCAGTACTTC
CAWRGSALEGQYF
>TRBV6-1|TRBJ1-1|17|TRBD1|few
TGTGCCAGCAGTCCTACCGCCCGACAGGGCATGAACACTGAAGCTTTCTTT
CASSPTARQGMNTEAFF
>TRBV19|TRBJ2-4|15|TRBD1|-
TGTGCCAGCGGACAGGGGGCCTCCGCCAAAAACATTCAGTACTTC
CASGQGASAKNIQYF
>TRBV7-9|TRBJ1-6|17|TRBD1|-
TGTGCCAGCAGCTTGACAGGGGCACGCTCCTATAATTCACCCCTCCACTTT
CASSLTGARSYNSPLHF
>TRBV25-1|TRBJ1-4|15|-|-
TGTGCCAGCAGTGAATCGGGCAGGCTCAATGAAAAACTGTTTTTT
CASSESGRLNEKLFF
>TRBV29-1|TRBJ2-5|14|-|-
TGCAGCGTTCTTCGTTTTGGGGGGAAAGAGACCCAGTACTTC
CSVLRFGGKETQYF
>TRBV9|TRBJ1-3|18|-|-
TGTGCCAGCAGCGTGGCTCGTCCGGACGGCTACTCTGGAAACACCATATATTTT
CASSVARPDGYSGNTIYF
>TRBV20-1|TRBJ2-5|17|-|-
TGCAGTGCTAGAGTATTCTGGGCGGGCCCCCAAGGAGAGACCCAGTACTTC
CSARVFWAGPQGETQYF
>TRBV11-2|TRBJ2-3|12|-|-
TGTGCCAGCAGCTTGAGTGCAGATACGCAGTATTTT
CASSLSADTQYF
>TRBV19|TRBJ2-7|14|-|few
TGTGCCAGTAGTACGGTGCAGGGTGGTTACGAGCAGTACTTC
CASSTVQGGYEQYF
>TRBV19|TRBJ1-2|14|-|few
TGTGCCAGTAGTATCACAATGGTCGACCGCGGCTACACCTTC
CASSITMVDRGYTF
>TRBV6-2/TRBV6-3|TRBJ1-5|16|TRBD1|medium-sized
TGTGCCAGCAGCCAATTTAGGGGGCATGGTGGACAGCCCCAGCATTTT
CASSQFRGHGGQPQHF
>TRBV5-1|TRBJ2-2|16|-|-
TGCGCCAGCAGCTTGGCCGTAGGTGGGGGGCCCGGGGAGCTGTTTTTT
CASSLAVGGGPGELFF
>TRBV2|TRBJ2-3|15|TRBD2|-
TGTGCCAGCTCCCGCTCCGGGGGGGACACAGATACGCAGTATTTT
CASSRSGGDTDTQYF
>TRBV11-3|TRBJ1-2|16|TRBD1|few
TGTGCCAGCAGCCGGGACAGCGGAAACCCAAACTATGGCTACACCTTC
CASSRDSGNPNYGYTF
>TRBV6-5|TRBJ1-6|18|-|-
TGTGCCAGCAGTTACTCGACGGGCGGGGGTACGAGTAATTCACCCCTCCACTTT
CASSYSTGGGTSNSPLHF
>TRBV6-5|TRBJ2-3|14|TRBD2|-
TGTGCCAGCAGTTGGGGGGGGATGACAGATACGCAGTATTTT
CASSWGGMTDTQYF
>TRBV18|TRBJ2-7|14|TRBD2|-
TGTGCCAGCTCACCCGGGGGGACCGCCTACGAGCAGTACTTC
CASSPGGTAYEQYF
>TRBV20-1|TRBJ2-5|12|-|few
TGCAGTGCTAGAGTGGGGATAGAGACCCAGTACTTC
CSARVGIETQYF
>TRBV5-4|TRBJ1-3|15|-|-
TGTGCCAGCAGTAAAGGGGGGGGCTCTGGAAACACCATATATTTT
CASSKGGGSGNTIYF
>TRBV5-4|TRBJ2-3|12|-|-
TGTGCCAGCAGCTTGGGTCTAGATACGCAGTATTTT
CASSLGLDTQYF
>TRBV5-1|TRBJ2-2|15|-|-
TGCGCCAGCAGCCCTCAAACAGTGATGACCGGGGAGCTGTTTTTT
CASSPQTVMTGELFF
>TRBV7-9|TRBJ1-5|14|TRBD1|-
TGTGCCAGCAGCAGAACAGGGGAAAATCAGCCCCAGCATTTT
CASSRTGENQPQHF
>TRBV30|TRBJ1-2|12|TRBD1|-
TGTGCCTGGACAGGGGGCTCGAATGGCTACACCTTC
CAWTGGSNGYTF
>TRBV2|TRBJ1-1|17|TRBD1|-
TGTGCCAGCAGGTCGGGAGGACAGGGGGAGAGGAACACTGAAGCTTTCTTT
CASRSGGQGERNTEAFF
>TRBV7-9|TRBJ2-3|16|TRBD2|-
TGTGCCAGCAGCCCGCGTAGCGGGGGTGGGGCGGATACGCAGTATTTT
CASSPRSGGGADTQYF
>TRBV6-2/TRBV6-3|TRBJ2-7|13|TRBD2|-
TGTGCCAGCAGCCTGACTAGCGGGTACGAGCAGTACTTC
CASSLTSGYEQYF
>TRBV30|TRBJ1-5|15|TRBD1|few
TGTGCCTGGAGTGGACAGGGGGCAAGCAATCAGCCCCAGCATTTT
CAWSGQGASNQPQHF
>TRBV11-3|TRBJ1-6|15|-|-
TGTGCCAGCAGCCCATCGGACAGTTTGACCTCACCCCTCCACTTT
CASSPSDSLTSPLHF
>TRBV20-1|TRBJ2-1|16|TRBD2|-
TGCAGTGCTGCACCTGGGACTAGCGGAGATCAGGGTGAGCAGTTCTTC
CSAAPGTSGDQGEQFF
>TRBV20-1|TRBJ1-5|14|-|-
TGCAGTGCTAGAAAAGGGGCGGGGGGTGAGCCCCAGCATTTT
CSARKGAGGEPQHF
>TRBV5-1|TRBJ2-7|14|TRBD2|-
TGCGCCAGCAGCTGGACCGGGACTACCTACGAGCAGTACTTC
CASSWTGTTYEQYF
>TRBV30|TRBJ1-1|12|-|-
TGTGCCTGGGGAGATATGAACACTGAAGCTTTCTTT
CAWGDMNTEAFF
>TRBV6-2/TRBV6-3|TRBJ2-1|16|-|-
TGTGCCAGCAGTTACCCCTCGGGCGGGCCGTACAATGAGCAGTTCTTC
CASSYPSGGPYNEQFF
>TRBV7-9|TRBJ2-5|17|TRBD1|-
TGTGCCAGCAGCTTAGGGGGGACAGCATTATTACAAGAGACCCAGTACTTC
CASSLGGTALLQETQYF
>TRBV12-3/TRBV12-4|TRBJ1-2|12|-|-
TGTGCCAGCACCATTCCCGGGGGGGGCTACACCTTC
CASTIPGGGYTF
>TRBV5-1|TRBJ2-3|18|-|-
TGCGCCAGCAAGATCCCGACAGGAGATCAAGTCTCAACAGATACGCAGTATTTT
CASKIPTGDQVSTDTQYF
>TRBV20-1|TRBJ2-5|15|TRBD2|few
TGCAGTGCCCACCGGCTAGCGGGGGGACAAGAGACCCAGTACTTC
CSAHRLAGGQETQYF
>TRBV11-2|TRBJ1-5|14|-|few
TGTGCCAGCAGCTTAGCGACAGCTGATCAGCCCCAGCATTTT
CASSLATADQPQHF
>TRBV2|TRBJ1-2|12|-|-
TGTGCCAGCAGTGACGCGGACTACGGGTACACCTTC
CASSDADYGYTF
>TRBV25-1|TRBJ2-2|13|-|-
TGTGCCAGCAGTGACATGGGCACCGGGGAGCTGTTTTTT
CASSDMGTGELFF
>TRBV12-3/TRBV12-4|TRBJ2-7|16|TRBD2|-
TGTGCCAGCAGTTCTCGGAGCGGGGGGGTCCCTAACGAGCAGTACTTC
CASSSRSGGVPNEQYF
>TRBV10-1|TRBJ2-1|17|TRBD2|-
TGCGCCAGCAGTGGCGGGGTTCGCCTAGCGGGGTACAATGAGCAGTTCTTC
CASSGGVRLAGYNEQFF
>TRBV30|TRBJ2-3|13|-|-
TGTGCCTGGAGCTTAGGGGGCACAGATACGCAGTATTTT
CAWSLGGTDTQYF